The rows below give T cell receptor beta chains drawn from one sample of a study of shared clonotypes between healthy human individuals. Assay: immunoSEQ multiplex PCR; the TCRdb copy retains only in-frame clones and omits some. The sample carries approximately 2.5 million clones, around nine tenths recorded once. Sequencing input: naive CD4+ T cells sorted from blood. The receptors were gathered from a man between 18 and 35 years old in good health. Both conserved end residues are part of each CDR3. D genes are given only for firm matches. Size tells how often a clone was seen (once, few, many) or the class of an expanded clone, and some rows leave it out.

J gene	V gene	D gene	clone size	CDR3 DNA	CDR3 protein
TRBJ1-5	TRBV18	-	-	TGTGCCAGCTCACCACCAAATTCAGGGGGCAATCAGCCCCAGCATTTT	CASSPPNSGGNQPQHF
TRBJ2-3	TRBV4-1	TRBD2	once	TGCGCCAGCAGCCGATCGGGGGGAGAGCGGGGGTCATACACAGATACGCAGTATTTT	CASSRSGGERGSYTDTQYF
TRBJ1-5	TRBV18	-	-	TGTGCCAGCTCACAAGGCCTCGAGGGGAATCAGCCCCAGCATTTT	CASSQGLEGNQPQHF
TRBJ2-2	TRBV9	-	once	TGTGCCAGCAGCCCGCCTGCTGGGTACACCGGGGAGCTGTTTTTT	CASSPPAGYTGELFF
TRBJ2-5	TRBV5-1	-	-	TGCGCCAGCAGCACCGGCGGGACCCAGTACTTC	CASSTGGTQYF
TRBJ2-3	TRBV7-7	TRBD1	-	TGTGCTAGCAGCCCGGGACAGGGGGCGCGTGATACGCAGTATTTT	CASSPGQGARDTQYF
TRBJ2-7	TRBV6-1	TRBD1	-	TGTGCCAGCAGTGTCCGTCGGGACAGTTTTTTTGAGCAGTACTTC	CASSVRRDSFFEQYF
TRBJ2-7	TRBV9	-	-	TGTGCCAGCAGCCTCGGGCCAGACTACGAGCAGTACTTC	CASSLGPDYEQYF
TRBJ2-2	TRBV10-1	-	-	TGCGCCAGCAGTGGAACAACCAGCACCGGGGAGCTGTTTTTT	CASSGTTSTGELFF
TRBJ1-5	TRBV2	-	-	TGTGCCAGCAGTGAAACGTCAGAAAATCAGCCCCAGCATTTT	CASSETSENQPQHF
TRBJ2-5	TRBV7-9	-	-	TGTGCCAGCAGCTTAGGTGCAGGGGAGAGAGAGACCCAGTACTTC	CASSLGAGERETQYF
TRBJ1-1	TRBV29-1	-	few	TGCAGCGTGTCGTTGGCAGGTGAAGCTTTCTTT	CSVSLAGEAFF
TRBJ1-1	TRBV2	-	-	TGTGCCAGCAGTGAACCGACGGGGGGGGTGAACACTGAAGCTTTCTTT	CASSEPTGGVNTEAFF
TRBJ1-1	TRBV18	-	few	TGTGCCAGCTCACCACCCCCCGGTGGGAGCACTGAAGCTTTCTTT	CASSPPPGGSTEAFF
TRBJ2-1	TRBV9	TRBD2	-	TGTGCCAGCAGCGGAACCGGGACTAGCGGAGGGAACACGTACAATGAGCAGTTCTTC	CASSGTGTSGGNTYNEQFF
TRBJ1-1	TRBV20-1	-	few	TGCAGTGCTAGTCAGGCGGCTGAAGCTTTCTTT	CSASQAAEAFF
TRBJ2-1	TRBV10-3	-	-	TGTGCCACCAGATCGACTAGCAATGAGCAGTTCTTC	CATRSTSNEQFF
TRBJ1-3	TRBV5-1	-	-	TGCGCCAGCAGCTTGGTTCCAATTGGAAACACCATATATTTT	CASSLVPIGNTIYF
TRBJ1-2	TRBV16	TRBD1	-	TGTGCCAGCAGCCAATCGGGACAGGGCGTGAGCGGCTACACCTTC	CASSQSGQGVSGYTF
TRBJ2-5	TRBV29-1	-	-	TGCAGCGCCTCGCAGCTACAAGAGACCCAGTACTTC	CSASQLQETQYF
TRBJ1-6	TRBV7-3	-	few	TGTGCCAGCAGCTGGCGGGGGGCCAAGGGATCACCCCTCCACTTT	CASSWRGAKGSPLHF
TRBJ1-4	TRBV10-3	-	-	TGTGCCATCAGTGCGGGACCCCCCGGCCTTATTGAAAAACTGTTTTTT	CAISAGPPGLIEKLFF
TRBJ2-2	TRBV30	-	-	TGTGCCTGGAGTGTACAGGAGGGGAGGTCCGGGGAGCTGTTTTTT	CAWSVQEGRSGELFF
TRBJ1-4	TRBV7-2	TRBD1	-	TGTGCCAGCAGCCCTCAGACAGGGGGGAATGAAAAACTGTTTTTT	CASSPQTGGNEKLFF
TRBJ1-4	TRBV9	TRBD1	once	TGTGCCAGCAGCGCCACGGGACAGTTTAATGAAAAACTGTTTTTT	CASSATGQFNEKLFF
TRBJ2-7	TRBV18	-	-	TGTGCCAGCTCGGGCGGGGAACCACCTTACGAGCAGTACTTC	CASSGGEPPYEQYF
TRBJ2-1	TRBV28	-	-	TGTGCCAGCAGTCGTTACAGGGCCTACAATGAGCAGTTCTTC	CASSRYRAYNEQFF
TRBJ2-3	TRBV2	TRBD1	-	TGTGCCAGCAGAGGAGGGACAGGGCTAAATTTCTTAACTGCAGATACGCAGTATTTT	CASRGGTGLNFLTADTQYF
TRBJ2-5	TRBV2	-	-	TGTGCCAGCAGTGAATTCCGGGAGACCCAGTACTTC	CASSEFRETQYF
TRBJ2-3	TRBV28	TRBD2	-	TGTGCCAGCAGCTGGACTAGCGGGGGGTCCTATACTAGCACAGATACGCAGTATTTT	CASSWTSGGSYTSTDTQYF
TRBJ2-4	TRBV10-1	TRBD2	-	TGCGCCAGCAGTCCGGGGGGATTAGACAAAAACATTCAGTACTTC	CASSPGGLDKNIQYF
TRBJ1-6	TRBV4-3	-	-	TGCGCCAGCAGCCAAGATCGGGGAGCCTCCTATAATTCACCCCTCCACTTT	CASSQDRGASYNSPLHF
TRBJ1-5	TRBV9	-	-	TGTGCCAGCAGCGTAGCTACTGAGGGGTGGCCCCAGCATTTT	CASSVATEGWPQHF
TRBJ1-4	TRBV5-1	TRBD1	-	TGCGCCAGCAGCATGGGGGACAGGGCGGAAAAACTGTTTTTT	CASSMGDRAEKLFF
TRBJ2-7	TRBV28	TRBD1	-	TGTGCCAGCAGCATTGGGACAGGGGCCTACGAGCAGTACTTC	CASSIGTGAYEQYF
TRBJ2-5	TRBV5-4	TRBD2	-	TGTGCCAGCAGCTTGAGACTAGCGGGCCAAGAGACCCAGTACTTC	CASSLRLAGQETQYF
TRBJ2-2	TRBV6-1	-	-	TGTGCCAGCAGTGAACTTAGGGCCACCGGGGAGCTGTTTTTT	CASSELRATGELFF
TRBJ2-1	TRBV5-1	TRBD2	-	TGCGCCAGCAGCTTGGTTCGCGCGGGAGGGTACAATGAGCAGTTCTTC	CASSLVRAGGYNEQFF
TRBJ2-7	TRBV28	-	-	TGTGCCAGCAGCCTAGGGGGCTCCTACGAGCAGTACTTC	CASSLGGSYEQYF
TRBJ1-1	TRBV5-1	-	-	TGCGCCAGCAGCTTGGCCGGCACAATGAACACTGAAGCTTTCTTT	CASSLAGTMNTEAFF
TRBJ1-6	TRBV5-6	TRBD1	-	TGTGCCAGCAGCTTCAGTCGGGACAGAGCTAATTCACCCCTCCACTTT	CASSFSRDRANSPLHF
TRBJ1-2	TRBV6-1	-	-	TGTGCCAGCAGTGAGACCGGGACCCGGATCGGCTACACCTTC	CASSETGTRIGYTF
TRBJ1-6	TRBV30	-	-	TGTGCCTGGAGTGTTGGTTCACCCCTCCACTTT	CAWSVGSPLHF
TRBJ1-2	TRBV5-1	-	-	TGCGCCAGCAGCCCGGCGACACTTAACTATGGCTACACCTTC	CASSPATLNYGYTF
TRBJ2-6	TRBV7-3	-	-	TGTGCCAGCAGCTTAGCGGGACATATATCCTCTGGGGCCAACGTCCTGACTTTC	CASSLAGHISSGANVLTF
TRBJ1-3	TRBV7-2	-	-	TGTGCCAGCAGCCTGAGGGTGGCTCTGGAGGGCACCATATATTTT	CASSLRVALEGTIYF